Listed here are 26 T cell receptor beta chains from one sample, sequenced in a study of type 1 regulatory T cells. TCRdb re-analysed the reads in MiXCR, keeping a single row per CDR3 protein. This sample carries about 100,000 distinct CDR3 sequences, 31% of them seen once, and the ten largest clones take 2% to 2.5%. Sequenced: CD4+ T cells, either the whole sample or a sorted fraction (not recorded which). These receptors all stem from a human donor in good health.

The chain recombines TRBV2 with TRBJ2-1, with D hard to call. The germline CDR1 and CDR2 sequences are SNHLY and FYNNEI. The CDR3 has 14 residues. V lost 3 bases and J 4 bases, leaving 10 bases between the germline ends. The CDR3 sequence: CASSDRSRYNEQFF. CDR3 coding DNA: TGTGCCAGCAGTGACCGGTCTAGATACAATGAGCAGTTCTTC.

The chain has TRBV5-1 and TRBJ2-5, with 9 bases matching TRBD2. The CDR3 totals 14 residues. Looked up from germline, CDR1 is SGHRS and CDR2 is YFSETQ. With 6 bases clipped from V and 1 base from J, the junction kept 4 bases outside the gene matches. The CDR3 spells CASNSGSPQETQYF. For the CDR3, the DNA is TGCGCCAGCAATAGCGGGAGCCCCCAAGAGACCCAGTACTTC.

This clonotype was detected once. The V and J genes are TRBV15 and TRBJ2-1; no definite D call. The V gene lost 0 bases and the J gene lost 0 bases, with 12 bases spanning the gap. Germline CDR1 LNHNV, CDR2 YYDKDF (reference sequence). The CDR3 extends over 17 amino acids. CDR3 sequence (DNA): TGTGCCACCAGCAGAGAAAAAGTGGGAAGCTCCTACAATGAGCAGTTCTTC. Its protein is CATSREKVGSSYNEQFF. Full variable domain (missing parts from reference TRBV15 and TRBJ2-1): DAMVIQNPRYQVTQFGKPVTLSCSQTLNHNVMYWYQQKSSQAPKLLFHYYDKDFNNEADTPDNFQSRRPNTSFCFLDIRSPGLGDTAMYLCATSREKVGSSYNEQFFGPGTRLTVL.

The chain is built from TRBV4-1 and TRBJ2-3, with 7 nucleotides matching TRBD2. Germline trimming cut 2 bases from V and 1 base from J; bases unmatched to any gene: 6. Germline V gene lookup returns CDR1 MGHRA and CDR2 YSYEKL. This CDR3 contains 16 residues. CDR3 region: CASSQLGLAGTDTQYF. The CDR3 bases are TGCGCCAGCAGCCAATTGGGGCTAGCGGGCACAGATACGCAGTATTTT.

This clonotype has more than one count but fewer than ten. One end of the junction varies from germline; a read error may be responsible. The chain combines TRBV29-1 with TRBJ2-2, with 10 bases that match TRBD2. The CDR3 has 15 amino acids. Looked up from germline, CDR1 is SQVTM and CDR2 is ANQGSEA. Here the CDR3 reads CSVRQGLANTGELFF. Written as DNA, the CDR3 is TGCAGCGTTAGACAGGGACTAGCGAATACCGGGGAGCTGTTTTTT.

This clonotype was counted many times. The chain recombines TRBV6-6 with TRBJ2-2; the match to TRBD2 covers 12 bases. The V and J ends lost 5 bases and 4 bases, in that order; junction bases with no gene match: 2. This CDR3 is 15 amino acids long. Germline CDR1 MNHNY, CDR2 SVGAGI (reference sequence). CDR3 protein: CASSGLAGITGELFF. CDR3 coding DNA: TGTGCCAGCAGTGGACTAGCGGGAATCACCGGGGAGCTGTTTTTT.

This clonotype was counted between two and nine times. V gene TRBV7-9 combines with J gene TRBJ2-7; D is possibly TRBD2 (6 bases). V was clipped by 4 bases and J by 2 bases, with 9 bases between them. This CDR3 spans 13 amino acids. The germline V gene has CDR1 SEHNR and CDR2 FQNEAQ (reference sequence). CDR3 sequence reads: CASSSGVAYEQYF. In DNA, the CDR3 is TGTGCCAGCAGCTCGGGGGTGGCCTACGAGCAGTACTTC.

V gene TRBV5-6 combines with J gene TRBJ2-5; 14 bases align to TRBD2. Per the germline V gene, CDR1 is SGHDT and CDR2 is YYEEEE. This CDR3 is 15 amino acids long. Trimming cost V 4 bases and J 5 bases; bases outside gene matches: 4. CDR3 region: CASSRGTSGSETQYF. For the CDR3, the DNA is TGTGCCAGCAGCAGAGGGACTAGCGGGAGTGAGACCCAGTACTTC.

V gene TRBV27 combines with J gene TRBJ2-3, with 9 nucleotides matching TRBD2. V lost 4 bases and J lost 2; bases outside the gene matches: 4. This CDR3 has 15 amino acids. Germline values: CDR1 MNHEY, CDR2 SMNVEV (reference sequence). CDR3 in amino acids: CASSSLAGHTDTQYF. CDR3 nucleotides: TGTGCCAGCAGTTCGCTAGCGGGACACACAGATACGCAGTATTTT.

This clonotype has more than one count but fewer than ten. The chain combines TRBV20-1 with TRBJ2-5, with 8 bases lining up with TRBD2. The CDR3 has 14 residues. Germline V gene data show CDR1 as DFQATT and CDR2 as SNEGSKA (reference sequence). V gave up 6 bases and J gave up 1 base; unmatched junction bases: 7. The CDR3 sequence: CSASTSGPQETQYF. The DNA of the CDR3 is TGCAGTGCGAGCACTAGCGGTCCCCAAGAGACCCAGTACTTC.

In this sample, this clonotype turned up a few times. This chain uses TRBV20-1 with TRBJ2-1, with D possibly TRBD1 on 7 matching bases. The CDR3 is 16 amino acids. Per the germline V gene, CDR1 is DFQATT and CDR2 is SNEGSKA (reference sequence). Trimming took off 4 bases at V and 0 bases at J, with 16 bases between the two ends. CDR3 DNA sequence: TGCAGTGCTATCCGACAGGGACTGAGCTCCTACAATGAGCAGTTCTTC. This sequence encodes CSAIRQGLSSYNEQFF.

The table lists this clonotype with a few counts. The chain employs TRBV20-1 and TRBJ1-2; D unclear. Germline CDR1 DFQATT, CDR2 SNEGSKA (reference sequence). CDR3 length equals 15 residues. The V end was cut by 0 bases, the J end by 1 base, with 12 bases between. The CDR3: CSARDGSQSNYGYTF. The DNA for the CDR3 is TGCAGTGCTAGAGATGGTTCCCAGAGTAACTATGGCTACACCTTC.

This clonotype turned up a few times. V and J are TRBV7-2 and TRBJ2-3; maybe TRBD2 (6 bases). CDR3 length: 16 residues. Germline CDR1 is SGHTA and CDR2 is FQGNSA. V lost 1 base and J 7 bases, leaving 18 bases between the germline ends. In DNA form, the CDR3 reads TGTGCCAGCAGCTTAGTCGGGAGCAGGTCTGAGCATACGCAGTATTTT. It codes for CASSLVGSRSEHTQYF.

This clonotype was detected a few times. This chain connects TRBV7-9 to TRBJ2-5, with D perhaps TRBD1 or TRBD2 (5 bases each). Looked up from germline, CDR1 is SEHNR and CDR2 is FQNEAQ (reference sequence). The germline V and J ends were trimmed by 5 bases and 1 base, with 11 bases remaining between them. This CDR3 contains 14 residues. The CDR3 nucleotides read TGTGCCAGCAGCCGGGACGGCCCCCAAGAGACCCAGTACTTC. This translates into CASSRDGPQETQYF.

Points on this clonotype: A junction boundary mismatches the germline segment, possibly from a read error. The gene calls are TRBV7-2 and TRBJ2-7, with 8 bases lining up with TRBD2. In germline, CDR1 is SGHTA, CDR2 FQGNSA. This CDR3 is 14 amino acids long. The CDR3 spells CVSGFRTSGYEQYF. CDR3 DNA: TGTGTCAGCGGCTTTCGCACTAGCGGATACGAGCAGTACTTC.

The genes are TRBV5-4 and TRBJ2-5, with 10 nucleotides matching TRBD1. With V trimmed by 0 bases and J by 4 bases, 15 bases remained unmatched. The germline V gene has CDR1 SGHNT and CDR2 YYREEE (reference sequence). The CDR3 is 19 amino acids. The CDR3 region has the DNA TGTGCCAGCAGCTTGGCTAATCGACAGGGGGCAAGGGCGCGAGAGACCCAGTACTTC. This encodes CASSLANRQGARARETQYF.

The chain carries TRBV5-1 and TRBJ2-7; tentative D call: TRBD2 (7 bases). The length of the CDR3 is 14 residues. The germline gives CDR1 SGHRS, CDR2 YFSETQ. Trimming shortened V by 1 base and J by 3 bases, and 11 bases separated the two germline ends. The CDR3 coding sequence is TGCGCCAGCAGCTTGATGCGGGGGCTCTACGAGCAGTACTTC. This translates into CASSLMRGLYEQYF.

The V and J genes are TRBV6-1 and TRBJ2-7; TRBD1 is a possible D gene (6 bases). Germline V gives CDR1 MNHNS, CDR2 SASEGT. V gave up 11 bases and J gave up 7 bases, with 27 bases separating them. The CDR3 has 15 amino acids. Here the CDR3 reads CAWGYRESALEEQYF. CDR3 nucleotides: TGTGCCTGGGGGTACAGGGAAAGTGCATTGGAGGAGCAGTACTTC.

The chain links TRBV7-9 to TRBJ2-1; D is perhaps TRBD2 (5 bases). Between the trimmed V and J ends, which lost 5 bases and 2 bases, there was a span of 13 bases. CDR1 SEHNR and CDR2 FQNEAQ come from the germline V gene (reference sequence). This CDR3 is built from 15 residues. The CDR3 DNA reads as TGTGCCAGCAGCCCAACCCGGGATCCCTACAATGAGCAGTTCTTC. This sequence encodes CASSPTRDPYNEQFF.

The chain employs TRBV9 and TRBJ2-7; a possible D gene is TRBD2 (6 bases). Germline V gene data show CDR1 as SGDLS and CDR2 as YYNGEE. The CDR3 has 15 amino acids. Trimming removed 4 bases at V and 3 bases at J, with 17 bases between. Here the CDR3 DNA reads TGTGCCAGCAGCCCCGGCGGGCTAGCGAACTACGAGCAGTACTTC. Translated, it gives CASSPGGLANYEQYF.

The chain combines TRBV2 with TRBJ2-2, with D maybe TRBD2 (6 bases). Trimming cost V 7 bases and J 4 bases, with 10 bases left between them. In germline, CDR1 is SNHLY, CDR2 FYNNEI. The CDR3 contains 13 residues. CDR3 sequence (DNA): TGTGCCAGCACCAGGGAGGCCACCGGGGAGCTGTTTTTT. Translation gives CASTREATGELFF.

This clonotype appeared a few times. The chain uses TRBV19 and TRBJ1-1, with a weak D call TRBD1 (5 bases). This CDR3 is 15 amino acids long. Germline V gene data show CDR1 as LNHDA and CDR2 as SQIVND (reference sequence). V lost 5 bases and J lost 0, with 13 bases in between. The CDR3 is CASSVTVGMNTEAFF. For the CDR3, the DNA is TGTGCCAGTAGTGTGACAGTGGGAATGAACACTGAAGCTTTCTTT.

This clonotype has just a few counts. The V gene is TRBV5-1, the J gene TRBJ1-2; D is perhaps TRBD1 (5 bases). Looked up from germline, CDR1 is SGHRS and CDR2 is YFSETQ. Trimming cost V 4 bases and J 6 bases, with 13 bases left between them. The length of the CDR3 is 13 residues. The CDR3 bases are TGCGCCAGCAGCGTCGAGGGGATGGATGGCTACACCTTC. It translates to CASSVEGMDGYTF.

The chain combines TRBV16 with TRBJ1-5; D possibly corresponds to TRBD1 (5 bases). The CDR3 length is 15 residues. The ends were cut back, 0 bases at V and 8 bases at J, with 14 bases in the middle. Germline CDR1 KGHSY, CDR2 FQNENV. CDR3 in DNA: TGTGCCAGCAGCCAATCGTCGGGGGGGGGTGAGCCCCAGCATTTT. It yields the protein CASSQSSGGGEPQHF.

This clonotype has a handful of counts. The chain employs TRBV11-2 and TRBJ2-1; D is uncertain. V lost 5 bases, J lost 9 bases, and 8 bases lay in between. Germline CDR1 SGHAT, CDR2 FQNNGV. CDR3 length: 11 residues. The CDR3 sequence is CASSTDGEQFF. The DNA of the CDR3 is TGTGCCAGCAGCACCGACGGTGAGCAGTTCTTC.

This chain uses TRBV6-6 with TRBJ1-5; no firm D call. Germline CDR1 reads MNHNY; CDR2 reads SVGAGI (reference sequence). Between the trimmed V and J ends, which lost 2 bases and 4 bases, there was a span of 9 bases. The CDR3 loop spans 14 amino acids. This CDR3 reads CASSYTEANQPQHF. CDR3 sequence (DNA): TGTGCCAGCAGTTACACAGAGGCAAATCAGCCCCAGCATTTT.